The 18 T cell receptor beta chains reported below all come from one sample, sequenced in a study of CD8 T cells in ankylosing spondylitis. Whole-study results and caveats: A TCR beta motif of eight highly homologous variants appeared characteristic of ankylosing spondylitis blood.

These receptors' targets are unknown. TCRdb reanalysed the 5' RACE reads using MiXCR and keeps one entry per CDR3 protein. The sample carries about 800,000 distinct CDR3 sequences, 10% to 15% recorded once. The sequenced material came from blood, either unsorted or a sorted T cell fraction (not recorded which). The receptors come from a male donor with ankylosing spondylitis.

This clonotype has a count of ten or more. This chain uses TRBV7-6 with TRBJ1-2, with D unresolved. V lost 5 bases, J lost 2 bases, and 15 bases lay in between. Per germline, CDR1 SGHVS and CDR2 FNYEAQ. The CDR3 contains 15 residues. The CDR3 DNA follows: TGTGCCAGCAGCCCCCTTTTTGGACTGAACTATGGCTACACCTTC. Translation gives CASSPLFGLNYGYTF.

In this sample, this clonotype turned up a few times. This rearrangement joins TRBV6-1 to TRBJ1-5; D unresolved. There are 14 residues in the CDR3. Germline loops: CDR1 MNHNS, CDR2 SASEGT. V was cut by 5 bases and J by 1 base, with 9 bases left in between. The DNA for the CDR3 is TGTGCCAGCAGTCCACAGCGAAGCAATCAGCCCCAGCATTTT. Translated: CASSPQRSNQPQHF.

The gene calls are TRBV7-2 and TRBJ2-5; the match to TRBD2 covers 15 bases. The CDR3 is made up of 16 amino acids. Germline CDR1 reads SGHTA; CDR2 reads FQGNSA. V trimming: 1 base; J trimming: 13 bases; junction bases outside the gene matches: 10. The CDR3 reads CASSLVRGLAGGEGYF. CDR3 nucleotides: TGTGCCAGCAGCTTAGTCCGGGGACTAGCGGGGGGCGAAGGGTACTTC.

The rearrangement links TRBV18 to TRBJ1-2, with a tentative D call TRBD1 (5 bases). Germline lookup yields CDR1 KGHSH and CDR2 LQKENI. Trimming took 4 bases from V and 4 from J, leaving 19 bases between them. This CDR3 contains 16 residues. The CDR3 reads CASSQLTTGASYGYTF. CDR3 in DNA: TGTGCCAGCTCACAGCTAACCACCGGGGCTAGCTATGGCTACACCTTC.

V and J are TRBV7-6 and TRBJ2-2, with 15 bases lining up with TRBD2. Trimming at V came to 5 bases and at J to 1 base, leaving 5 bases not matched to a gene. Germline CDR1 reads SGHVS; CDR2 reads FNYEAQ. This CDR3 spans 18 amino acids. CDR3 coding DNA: TGTGCCAGCAGCCTACGGGGACTAGCGGGAGGGAACACCGGGGAGCTGTTTTTT. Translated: CASSLRGLAGGNTGELFF.

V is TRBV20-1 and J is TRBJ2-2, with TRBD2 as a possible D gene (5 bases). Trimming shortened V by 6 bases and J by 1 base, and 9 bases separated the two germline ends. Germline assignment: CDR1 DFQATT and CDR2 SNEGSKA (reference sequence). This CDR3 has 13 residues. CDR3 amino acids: CSANTRNTGELFF. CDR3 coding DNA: TGCAGTGCAAACACTAGGAACACCGGGGAGCTGTTTTTT.

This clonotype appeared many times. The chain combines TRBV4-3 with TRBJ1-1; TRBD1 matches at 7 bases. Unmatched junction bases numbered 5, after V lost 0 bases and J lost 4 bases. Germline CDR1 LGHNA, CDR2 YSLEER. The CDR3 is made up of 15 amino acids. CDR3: CASSQELHRGTEAFF. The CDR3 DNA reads TGCGCCAGCAGCCAAGAACTCCACAGGGGCACTGAAGCTTTCTTT.

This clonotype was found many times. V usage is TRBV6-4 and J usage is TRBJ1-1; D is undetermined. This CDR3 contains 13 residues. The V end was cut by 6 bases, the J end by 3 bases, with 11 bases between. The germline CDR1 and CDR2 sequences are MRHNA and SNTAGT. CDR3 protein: CASSLTEDTEAFF. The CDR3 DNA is TGTGCCAGCAGCCTTACTGAGGACACTGAAGCTTTCTTT.

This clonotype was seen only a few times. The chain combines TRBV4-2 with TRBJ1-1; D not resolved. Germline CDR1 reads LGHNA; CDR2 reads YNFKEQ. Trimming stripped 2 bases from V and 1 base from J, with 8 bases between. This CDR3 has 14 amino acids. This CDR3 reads CASSQRQGNTEAFF. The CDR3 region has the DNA TGTGCCAGCAGCCAACGTCAAGGGAACACTGAAGCTTTCTTT.

Written as DNA, the CDR3 is TGTGCCAGCAGATACGGACAGGGGAGGGACGGGGAGCTGTTTTTT. Amino acid sequence: CASRYGQGRDGELFF. The chain has TRBV27 and TRBJ2-2, with 9 bases that match TRBD1. CDR3 length: 15 amino acids. V shed 6 bases, J shed 7 bases, and the junction held 9 bases outside the gene matches. From germline, CDR1 is MNHEY and CDR2 SMNVEV (reference sequence).

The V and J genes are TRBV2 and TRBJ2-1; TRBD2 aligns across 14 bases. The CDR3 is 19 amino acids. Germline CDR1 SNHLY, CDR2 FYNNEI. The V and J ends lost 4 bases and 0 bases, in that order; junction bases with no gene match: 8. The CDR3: CASSAGLAGELSSYNEQFF. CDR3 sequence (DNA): TGTGCCAGCAGTGCGGGACTAGCGGGGGAACTAAGCTCCTACAATGAGCAGTTCTTC. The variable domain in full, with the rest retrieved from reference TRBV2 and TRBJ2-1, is EPEVTQTPSHQVTQMGQEVILRCVPISNHLYFYWYRQILGQKVEFLVSFYNNEISEKSEIFDDQFSVERPDGSNFTLKIRSTKLEDSAMYFCASSAGLAGELSSYNEQFFGPGTRLTVL.

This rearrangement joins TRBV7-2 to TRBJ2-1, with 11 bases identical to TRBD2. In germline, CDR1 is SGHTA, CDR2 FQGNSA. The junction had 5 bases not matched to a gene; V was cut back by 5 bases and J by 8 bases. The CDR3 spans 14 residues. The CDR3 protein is CASSLGTSGDEQFF. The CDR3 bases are TGTGCCAGCAGCCTCGGGACTAGCGGAGATGAGCAGTTCTTC.

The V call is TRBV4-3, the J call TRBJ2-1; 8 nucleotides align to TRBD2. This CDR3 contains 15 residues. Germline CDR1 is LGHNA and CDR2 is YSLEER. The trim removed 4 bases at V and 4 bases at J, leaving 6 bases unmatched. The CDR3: CASSRELAGYNEQFF. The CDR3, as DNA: TGCGCCAGCAGCCGAGAATTAGCGGGATACAATGAGCAGTTCTTC.

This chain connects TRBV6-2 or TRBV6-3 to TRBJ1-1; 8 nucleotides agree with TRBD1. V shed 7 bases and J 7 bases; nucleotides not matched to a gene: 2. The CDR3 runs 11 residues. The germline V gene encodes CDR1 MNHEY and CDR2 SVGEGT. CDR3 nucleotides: TGTGCCAGCACCACAGGGGGTGAAGCTTTCTTT. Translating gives CASTTGGEAFF.

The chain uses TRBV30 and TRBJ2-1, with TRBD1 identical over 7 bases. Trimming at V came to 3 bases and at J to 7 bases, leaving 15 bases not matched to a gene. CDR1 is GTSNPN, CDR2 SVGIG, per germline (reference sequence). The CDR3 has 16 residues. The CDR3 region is CAWSPPTGYFGNEQFF. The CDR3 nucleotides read TGTGCCTGGAGCCCCCCGACAGGGTACTTCGGGAATGAGCAGTTCTTC.

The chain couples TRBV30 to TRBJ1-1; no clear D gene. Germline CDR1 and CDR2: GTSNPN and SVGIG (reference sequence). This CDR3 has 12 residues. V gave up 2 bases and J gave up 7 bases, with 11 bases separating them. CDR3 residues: CAWSPGPFEAFF. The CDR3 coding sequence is TGTGCCTGGAGTCCCGGACCCTTTGAAGCTTTCTTT.

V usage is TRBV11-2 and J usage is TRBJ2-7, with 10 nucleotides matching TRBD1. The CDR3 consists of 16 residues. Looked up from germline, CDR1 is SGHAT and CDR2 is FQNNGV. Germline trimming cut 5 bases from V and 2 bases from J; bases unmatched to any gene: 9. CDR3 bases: TGTGCCAGCAGCGAAGGCTCCGGGACAGGGGCCTACGAGCAGTACTTC. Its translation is CASSEGSGTGAYEQYF.

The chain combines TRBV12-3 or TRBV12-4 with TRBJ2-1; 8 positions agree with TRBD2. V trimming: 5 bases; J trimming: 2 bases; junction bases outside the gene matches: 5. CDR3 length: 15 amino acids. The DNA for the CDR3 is TGTGCCAGCAGTGACGGACTAGCTCCCTACAATGAGCAGTTCTTC. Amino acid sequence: CASSDGLAPYNEQFF.